Described below is a single T cell receptor (beta chain) sequence and its context. This clonotype was observed a few times. Which antigen it targets is not known. No quality values exist for individual bases; no much larger clone is one base distant. According to the germline V gene, CDR1 reads SGHTA and CDR2 reads FQGNSA. At the junction V is shortened by 1 base and J by 0 bases, with 7 bases in between. From cysteine to phenylalanine, the CDR3 is 15 amino acids long. Kept here is only the CDR3 DNA, which spans 45 bases and is read in frame from base 1. This sample was taken from a study of immune characterization of retroperitoneal liposarcoma (dated by TCRdb to between 2017 and 2020). Library creation used PCR. Sequenced on a NextSeq 500. TCRdb handled the public reads itself, with Q25 trimming in fastp and clone calling in MiXCR, and kept productive beta chains. Rows merge per CDR3 protein into single entries with the most common DNA and genes. The sample table records 9,500 to 12,000 distinct CDR3 sequences; over 25% of these occur just once. Of the sample, 9.1% falls within the top ten clones.

The sequenced material came from tumor tissue. The TCR sequence derives from a female donor with retroperitoneal liposarcoma. The receptor chain draws on TRBV7-2 and TRBJ2-1, and perhaps TRBD2 as D gene, on 5 matching bases. The DNA is TGTGCCAGCAGCTTAGTGGGGAGCTCCTACAATGAGCAGTTCTTC. Translated, it reads CASSLVGSSYNEQFF.